This TCR beta chain originates from a study of blood T cell repertoires in COVID-19. V dropped 3 bases and J dropped 7; count of bases not matched to a gene: 5. Germline assignment: CDR1 KGHSH and CDR2 LQKENI. The CDR3 consists of 14 residues. Profiling relied on immunoSEQ multiplex PCR, and the TCRdb table lists in-frame clones only, not all of them. The sample has about 98,000 clones; about 89% are singletons. The chain has TRBV18 and TRBJ1-5; 8 bases map to TRBD1. Sequenced: peripheral blood. The TCR was taken from a man in his forties or fifties with acute or convalescent COVID-19. CDR3 sequence reads: CASSPQGAGQPQHF. Here the CDR3 DNA reads TGTGCCAGCTCACCTCAGGGGGCAGGACAGCCCCAGCATTTT.